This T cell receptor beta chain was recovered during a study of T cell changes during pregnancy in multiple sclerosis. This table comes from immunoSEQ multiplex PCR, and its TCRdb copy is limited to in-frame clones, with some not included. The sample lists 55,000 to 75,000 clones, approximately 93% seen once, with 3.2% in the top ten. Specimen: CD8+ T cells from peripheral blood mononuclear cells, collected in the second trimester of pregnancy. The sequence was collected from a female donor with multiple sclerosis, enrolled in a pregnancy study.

The chain's CDR3 is CASSSTGGGQPQHF. As DNA, the CDR3 is TGCGCCAGCAGCTCCACAGGGGGCGGACAGCCCCAGCATTTT. The chain combines TRBV5-1 with TRBJ1-5; 9 bases align to TRBD1. V lost 3 bases and J lost 7; bases outside the gene matches: 5. The CDR3 contains 14 residues. The germline V gene has CDR1 SGHRS and CDR2 YFSETQ.